The 26 T cell receptor beta chains listed next were all sequenced from one sample in a study of shared clonotypes between healthy human individuals. It was CD45RO-negative cells, positively selected for CCR7, that made up naive CD8 cells, with terminally differentiated effector memory CD45RA+ cells excluded. Generated by immunoSEQ multiplex PCR, the TCRdb table keeps only in-frame clones and is missing some. Of hundreds of thousands of clones in the sample, about 96% were seen once. Source material: naive CD8+ T cells sorted from blood. The receptors were gathered from a woman aged 25 to 39 in good health.

The chain carries TRBV27 and TRBJ1-2; 10 nucleotides agree with TRBD1. The CDR3 runs 16 residues. Germline V CDR1 and CDR2: MNHEY, SMNVEV (reference sequence). V dropped 1 base and J dropped 6; count of bases not matched to a gene: 8. The CDR3 DNA follows: TGTGCCAGCAGTTTATTCGGGACAGGGGACTTGGATGGCTACACCTTC. Protein sequence: CASSLFGTGDLDGYTF.

The V and J genes are TRBV15 and TRBJ2-1, with a tentative D call TRBD1 (5 bases). This CDR3 region has 14 residues. With 3 bases removed from V and 2 bases from J, the gap between germline ends came to 8 bases. CDR1 and CDR2 (germline): LNHNV, YYDKDF (reference sequence). The CDR3 DNA sequence: TGTGCCACCAGCAGTCCACAGGCCTACAATGAGCAGTTCTTC. It encodes CATSSPQAYNEQFF. The variable domain in full, with the rest retrieved from reference TRBV15 and TRBJ2-1, is DAMVIQNPRYQVTQFGKPVTLSCSQTLNHNVMYWYQQKSSQAPKLLFHYYDKDFNNEADTPDNFQSRRPNTSFCFLDIRSPGLGDTAMYLCATSSPQAYNEQFFGPGTRLTVL.

The rearrangement links TRBV9 to TRBJ2-7, with 9 bases lining up with TRBD2. Germline V gives CDR1 SGDLS, CDR2 YYNGEE. CDR3 length: 16 amino acids. Germline trimming cut 3 bases from V and 5 bases from J; bases unmatched to any gene: 12. The CDR3 region has the DNA TGTGCCAGCAGCGCAACTTCTGGACTAGCGCAGAACGAGCAGTACTTC. Translating gives CASSATSGLAQNEQYF.

The V and J genes are TRBV9 and TRBJ2-1; D is unresolved. CDR1 is SGDLS and CDR2 is YYNGEE in the germline V gene. The CDR3 sequence is 15 residues long. V was pared by 2 bases and J by 4 bases, with 13 bases between. The CDR3 is CASSVGLVEYNEQFF. Here the CDR3 DNA reads TGTGCCAGCAGCGTGGGTTTGGTGGAATACAATGAGCAGTTCTTC.

The gene calls are TRBV5-8 and TRBJ2-7; TRBD1 matches at 8 bases. V was clipped by 0 bases and J by 6 bases; unmatched bases: 14. In germline, CDR1 is SGHTS, CDR2 YDEGEE. The CDR3 spans 17 residues. CDR3 amino acids: CASSLEVGYGTGFEQYF. As DNA, the CDR3 is TGTGCCAGCAGCTTGGAGGTTGGATACGGGACAGGCTTCGAGCAGTACTTC.

The chain combines TRBV19 with TRBJ2-7, with D possibly called TRBD1 or TRBD2 (5 bases each). CDR1 LNHDA and CDR2 SQIVND come from the germline V gene (reference sequence). V lost 9 bases to trimming and J lost 7 bases, with 25 bases between them. The CDR3 runs 15 residues. The CDR3 loop is CARGPHRTLPREQYF. The DNA for the CDR3 is TGTGCCAGGGGACCCCACCGGACCTTGCCCAGGGAGCAGTACTTC.

The chain uses TRBV4-1 and TRBJ1-5; no firm D call. The CDR3 covers 16 residues. The germline V gene has CDR1 MGHRA and CDR2 YSYEKL. V gave up 2 bases and J gave up 3 bases, with 14 bases separating them. The CDR3 spells CASSQSMTATNQPQHF. CDR3 bases: TGCGCCAGCAGCCAATCCATGACCGCCACCAATCAGCCCCAGCATTTT.

The chain is built from TRBV29-1 and TRBJ2-7; 7 bases agree with TRBD1. The germline V gene has CDR1 SQVTM and CDR2 ANQGSEA. V shed 6 bases, J shed 2 bases, and the junction held 7 bases outside the gene matches. The CDR3 runs 13 residues. CDR3 residues: CSVADRQTYEQYF. The CDR3 DNA is TGCAGCGTGGCGGACAGGCAAACCTACGAGCAGTACTTC.

V and J are TRBV5-4 and TRBJ1-3, with a tentative D call TRBD1 (5 bases). The V end lost 4 bases, the J end lost 4 bases, and 12 bases lay between the germline ends. Germline V gene lookup returns CDR1 SGHNT and CDR2 YYREEE (reference sequence). This CDR3 is built from 14 residues. CDR3 loop: CASSNRDEGNTIYF. For the CDR3, the DNA is TGTGCCAGCAGCAACCGGGACGAAGGAAACACCATATATTTT.

This chain uses TRBV28 with TRBJ2-2, with D perhaps assigned TRBD1 or TRBD2 (5 bases each). V shed 11 bases and J shed 6 bases, with 16 bases lying between them. The CDR3 length is 13 residues. Germline V CDR1 and CDR2: MDHEN, SYDVKM. The DNA of the CDR3 is TGTGCCCTAGGGGCTAGCCGGGCCGGGGAGCTGTTTTTT. Its protein is CALGASRAGELFF.

The genes are TRBV27 and TRBJ2-1; D is unclear. The ends were cut back, 4 bases at V and 0 bases at J, with 7 bases in the middle. This CDR3 has 14 residues. Looked up from germline, CDR1 is MNHEY and CDR2 is SMNVEV (reference sequence). For the CDR3, the DNA is TGTGCCAGCAGTTATACCAGCTCCTACAATGAGCAGTTCTTC. Its translation: CASSYTSSYNEQFF.

The chain joins TRBV2 to TRBJ2-3; a possible D gene is TRBD2 (5 bases). Germline CDR1 is SNHLY and CDR2 is FYNNEI. The CDR3 runs to 15 residues. Trimming removed 6 bases from V and 0 bases from J, with 13 bases in between. The CDR3 sequence is CASRLRASSTDTQYF. CDR3 coding DNA: TGTGCCAGCAGATTGCGGGCCTCTAGCACAGATACGCAGTATTTT.

The chain employs TRBV29-1 and TRBJ2-2, with TRBD2 as a possible D gene (6 bases). The V end was cut by 4 bases, the J end by 5 bases, with 20 bases between. The CDR3 loop spans 16 amino acids. CDR1 is SQVTM, CDR2 ANQGSEA, per germline. The CDR3 DNA sequence: TGCAGCGTTGTGTTGTTGACGGGAGAGAAAACCGGGGAGCTGTTTTTT. Its protein product is CSVVLLTGEKTGELFF.

The V call is TRBV7-8, the J call TRBJ2-3; D might be TRBD2 (6 bases). V lost 4 bases and J lost 4, with 18 bases in between. Germline values: CDR1 SGHVS, CDR2 FQNEAQ. The CDR3 totals 16 residues. CDR3 residues: CASSSTGEGVADTQYF. CDR3 DNA: TGTGCCAGCAGCTCTACGGGAGAGGGTGTGGCAGATACGCAGTATTTT.

As concerns this clone: This specimen includes other DNA sequences encoding the same CDR3. V and J are TRBV19 and TRBJ2-7; possible D gene TRBD2, 5 bases. Germline CDR1 is LNHDA and CDR2 is SQIVND (reference sequence). V was trimmed by 6 bases and J by 1 base, leaving 10 bases between them. The CDR3 contains 13 residues. CDR3 sequence: CASSPGISYEQYF. CDR3 sequence (DNA): TGTGCCAGTAGCCCCGGGATATCCTACGAGCAGTACTTC.

The chain recombines TRBV28 with TRBJ1-5; D is uncertain. The CDR3 length is 15 residues. Germline CDR1 and CDR2: MDHEN and SYDVKM. Trimming took off 2 bases at V and 7 bases at J, with 15 bases between the two ends. The CDR3 coding sequence is TGTGCCAGCAGTTTAATATGGCAGGCAGGACAGCCCCAGCATTTT. Its protein product is CASSLIWQAGQPQHF.

This clone has just one count. The J gene is TRBJ1-5, the V gene TRBV2, with D perhaps matching TRBD1 (5 bases). This CDR3 has 14 residues. Germline V gives CDR1 SNHLY, CDR2 FYNNEI. The ends were cut back, 5 bases at V and 3 bases at J, with 11 bases in the middle. The CDR3 nucleotides are TGTGCCAGCAGTTTACAGGAGCTCAATCAGCCCCAGCATTTT. Amino acid sequence: CASSLQELNQPQHF.

The gene calls are TRBV4-1 and TRBJ2-3; 10 bases match TRBD1. J lost 5 bases, V lost 4 bases, and 6 bases had no gene match. Germline V lookup: CDR1 MGHRA, CDR2 YSYEKL. This CDR3 is built from 15 residues. CDR3 region: CASSLGQGRGDTQYF. The CDR3 nucleotides are TGCGCCAGCAGCCTGGGACAGGGGCGAGGAGATACGCAGTATTTT.

V usage is TRBV4-1 and J usage is TRBJ2-7, with 7 nucleotides matching TRBD2. The germline V gene has CDR1 MGHRA and CDR2 YSYEKL. CDR3 size: 16 residues. With 0 bases clipped from V and 0 bases from J, the junction kept 5 bases outside the gene matches. The CDR3 loop is CASSQESQRDSYEQYF. For the CDR3, the DNA is TGCGCCAGCAGCCAAGAAAGCCAGCGGGACTCCTACGAGCAGTACTTC.

V usage is TRBV5-1 and J usage is TRBJ2-7; the D call may be TRBD1 or TRBD2 (5 bases each). The V end lost 6 bases, the J end lost 0 bases, and 16 bases lay between the germline ends. CDR3 length: 15 residues. CDR1 is SGHRS, CDR2 YFSETQ, per germline. The CDR3 nucleotides read TGCGCCAGCACTTTCGGGGTCAGGGCCTCCTACGAGCAGTACTTC. It is translated as CASTFGVRASYEQYF.

The chain recombines TRBV5-4 with TRBJ2-1; the D gene is possibly TRBD2 (5 bases). Trimming took off 1 base at V and 12 bases at J, with 17 bases between the two ends. Germline V gene sequence: CDR1 SGHNT, CDR2 YYREEE (reference sequence). This CDR3 region has 14 residues. The CDR3 DNA follows: TGTGCCAGCAGCTTGTATGGCGGGTCCCTTCGGCAGTTCTTC. As protein: CASSLYGGSLRQFF.

The CDR3 is CASSPVAVSTYEQYF. The CDR3 nucleotides are TGTGCCAGCAGCCCGGTAGCGGTCTCCACCTACGAGCAGTACTTC. The chain has TRBV7-9 and TRBJ2-7; D perhaps matches TRBD2 (6 bases). Germline loops: CDR1 SEHNR, CDR2 FQNEAQ (reference sequence). The CDR3 totals 15 residues. V lost 5 bases to trimming and J lost 2 bases, with 16 bases between them. Together with reference TRBV7-9 and TRBJ2-7, the CDR3 gives the full variable domain: DTGVSQNPRHKITKRGQNVTFRCDPISEHNRLYWYRQTLGQGPEFLTYFQNEAQLEKSRLLSDRFSAERPKGSFSTLEIQRTEQGDSAMYLCASSPVAVSTYEQYFGPGTRLTVT.

The rearrangement joins TRBV6-1 to TRBJ1-1; 7 nucleotides align to TRBD1. V lost 4 bases, J lost 1 base, and 6 bases stayed unmatched. CDR3 length equals 15 residues. Germline values: CDR1 MNHNS, CDR2 SASEGT. In DNA form, the CDR3 reads TGTGCCAGCAGTGCTTCCCAGGGGGAGAACACTGAAGCTTTCTTT. Its protein product is CASSASQGENTEAFF.

This chain's CDR3 is CASSLELGARTEAFF. The DNA for the CDR3 is TGCGCCAGCAGCTTGGAGCTGGGGGCGCGCACTGAAGCTTTCTTT. This chain uses TRBV5-1 with TRBJ1-1; weak D call: TRBD1 (6 bases). With 0 bases removed from V and 4 bases from J, the gap between germline ends came to 13 bases. CDR3 length equals 15 residues. Germline V gene sequence: CDR1 SGHRS, CDR2 YFSETQ.

J is TRBJ2-7 and V is TRBV27; 7 positions match TRBD2. After removal of 5 bases from V and 2 bases from J, the junction contained 3 bases not matched to a gene. The CDR3 totals 13 residues. Per the germline V gene, CDR1 is MNHEY and CDR2 is SMNVEV (reference sequence). As DNA, the CDR3 is TGTGCCAGCAGTAGCGGGATCGCCTACGAGCAGTACTTC. Its translation: CASSSGIAYEQYF.

This clone was counted once. The chain uses TRBV4-2 and TRBJ2-5; D not certain. Per the germline V gene, CDR1 is LGHNA and CDR2 is YNFKEQ. The CDR3 is 16 residues long. V dropped 0 bases and J dropped 5 bases, with 16 bases sitting between them. CDR3: CASSQEIQTTRETQYF. In nucleotides, the CDR3 is TGTGCCAGCAGCCAAGAAATTCAGACCACACGGGAGACCCAGTACTTC.